Each of the 14 T cell receptor beta chains below was sequenced from the same sample in a study of human T cells and chemical hapten exposure. TCRdb called the RACE reads again in MiXCR, with one record for every CDR3 protein. The sample carries 95,000 to 150,000 distinct CDR3 sequences, about an eighth recorded once. Time point noted: patch test 1, 2 weeks after DPC sensitization. Regarding treatment: therapeutic diphenylcyclopropenone sensitization with weekly scalp DPC. The source was whole blood, collected in connection with sensitization to the hapten diphenylcyclopropenone (DPC). These TCRs come from a man between 18 and 29 years old with alopecia areata. Some clones in this sample may be carry-over from other donors' samples.

The V and J genes are TRBV7-8 and TRBJ1-5; D is perhaps TRBD1 (6 bases). Trimming took 6 bases from V and 3 from J, leaving 15 bases between them. This CDR3 is built from 15 residues. Germline CDR1 and CDR2: SGHVS and FQNEAQ. The CDR3 DNA reads TGTGCCAGCAGGCGGACAGCCGGGGACAATCAGCCCCAGCATTTT. Translating gives CASRRTAGDNQPQHF.

CDR3 region: CAISEPGTGAYEQYF. Written as DNA, the CDR3 is TGTGCCATCAGTGAGCCCGGGACAGGAGCCTACGAGCAGTACTTC. The J gene is TRBJ2-7, the V gene TRBV10-3, with TRBD1 identical over 8 bases. This CDR3 has 15 amino acids. Germline V gives CDR1 ENHRY, CDR2 SYGVKD. Germline trimming cut 2 bases from V and 2 bases from J; bases unmatched to any gene: 5.

This clonotype was observed a handful of times. This chain joins TRBV14 and TRBJ2-1; TRBD1 is a possible D gene (5 bases). This CDR3 spans 18 amino acids. The V end lost 6 bases, the J end lost 7 bases, and 28 bases lay between the germline ends. Germline lookup yields CDR1 SGHDN and CDR2 FVKESK. The CDR3 nucleotides are TGTGCCAGCAGTGAAGGGTCTAGGGGTCGGTTAATCGTGAATGAGCAGTTCTTC. Amino acid sequence: CASSEGSRGRLIVNEQFF. The full variable domain, rest sourced from reference TRBV14 and TRBJ2-1, is EAGVTQFPSHSVIEKGQTVTLRCDPISGHDNLYWYRRVMGKEIKFLLHFVKESKQDESGMPNNRFLAERTGGTYSTLKVQPAELEDSGVYFCASSEGSRGRLIVNEQFFGPGTRLTVL.

This rearrangement joins TRBV11-1 to TRBJ2-3; D tentatively reads TRBD1 or TRBD2 (5 bases each). This CDR3 spans 15 amino acids. Germline V gene data show CDR1 as SGHAT and CDR2 as FQDESV (reference sequence). The V end lost 3 bases, the J end lost 0 bases, and 10 bases lay between the germline ends. This CDR3 is CASSFPGASTDTQYF. CDR3 coding DNA: TGTGCCAGCAGCTTTCCCGGGGCCAGCACAGATACGCAGTATTTT. The full variable domain, completed using reference TRBV11-1 and TRBJ2-3, is EAEVAQSPRYKITEKSQAVAFWCDPISGHATLYWYRQILGQGPELLVQFQDESVVDDSQLPKDRFSAERLKGVDSTLKIQPAELGDSAMYLCASSFPGASTDTQYFGPGTRLTVL.

This clonotype has just a few counts. The chain is built from TRBV20-1 and TRBJ2-7, with 7 nucleotides matching TRBD1. V lost 0 bases, J lost 0 bases, and 8 bases stayed unmatched. CDR3 length: 16 residues. Germline-derived CDR1 and CDR2 are DFQATT and SNEGSKA (reference sequence). The CDR3 DNA is TGCAGTGCTAGAGATCTTAAGGGGGCTCTCTCCTACGAGCAGTACGTC. Translating gives CSARDLKGALSYEQYV.

The rearrangement joins TRBV7-9 to TRBJ1-4, with D possibly matching TRBD1 (5 bases). Trimming took off 5 bases at V and 4 bases at J, with 14 bases between the two ends. The CDR3 is 15 amino acids. Germline V gene data show CDR1 as SEHNR and CDR2 as FQNEAQ (reference sequence). This chain's CDR3 is CASSPLQVFNEKLFF. The CDR3 DNA follows: TGTGCCAGCAGCCCCCTACAGGTTTTTAATGAAAAACTGTTTTTT.

This clonotype turned up a few times. The V gene is TRBV14, the J gene TRBJ1-6, with a possible D match to TRBD1 (5 bases). V was trimmed by 5 bases and J by 7 bases, leaving 15 bases between them. The germline CDR1 and CDR2 sequences are SGHDN and FVKESK. The CDR3 is 15 amino acids. The CDR3 protein is CASSSIVGGNSPLHF. CDR3 in DNA: TGTGCCAGCAGCTCTATAGTCGGGGGAAATTCACCCCTCCACTTT. Variable domain in full (rest from reference TRBV14 and TRBJ1-6): EAGVTQFPSHSVIEKGQTVTLRCDPISGHDNLYWYRRVMGKEIKFLLHFVKESKQDESGMPNNRFLAERTGGTYSTLKVQPAELEDSGVYFCASSSIVGGNSPLHFGNGTRLTVT.

The chain carries TRBV13 and TRBJ1-2, with no clear D. CDR1 is PRHDT, CDR2 FYEKMQ, per germline (reference sequence). CDR3 length: 14 amino acids. The V end lost 8 bases, the J end lost 4 bases, and 17 bases lay between the germline ends. CDR3 coding DNA: TGTGCCAGCTGGGCATCCGAATGGGGCTATGGCTACACCTTC. Residues: CASWASEWGYGYTF. The whole variable domain, filled in from reference TRBV13 and TRBJ1-2, reads AAGVIQSPRHLIKEKRETATLKCYPIPRHDTVYWYQQGPGQDPQFLISFYEKMQSDKGSIPDRFSAQQFSDYHSELNMSSLELGDSALYFCASWASEWGYGYTFGSGTRLTVV.

This chain connects TRBV4-3 to TRBJ2-7; the D gene is possibly TRBD1 (6 bases). Trimming removed 2 bases from V and 6 bases from J, with 20 bases in between. The CDR3 spans 16 residues. In germline, CDR1 is LGHNA, CDR2 YSLEER. CDR3 nucleotide sequence: TGCGCCAGCAGCCAAAGGTACAAGGACAGCCCGGGCGAGCAGTACTTC. This gives the protein CASSQRYKDSPGEQYF.

Many counts were recorded for this clonotype. The chain recombines TRBV18 with TRBJ1-1; D unresolved. Trimming shortened V by 3 bases and J by 1 base, and 12 bases separated the two germline ends. The CDR3 covers 15 residues. Germline CDR1 reads KGHSH; CDR2 reads LQKENI. CDR3 nucleotides: TGTGCCAGCTCACCGTCTTCGGGAGAGAACACTGAAGCTTTCTTT. As protein: CASSPSSGENTEAFF.

This clonotype has a handful of counts. The chain employs TRBV20-1 and TRBJ2-3; 9 bases agree with TRBD2. The CDR3 contains 14 residues. J gave up 2 bases and V 7 bases, and 7 bases lay outside the gene matches. Germline assignment: CDR1 DFQATT and CDR2 SNEGSKA (reference sequence). The CDR3 loop reads CSGGAGGSTDTQYF. Here the CDR3 DNA reads TGCAGTGGGGGAGCGGGGGGATCCACAGATACGCAGTATTTT.

A few counts support this clonotype. The chain couples TRBV20-1 to TRBJ2-7; the D is unclear. CDR3 length: 13 amino acids. With 1 base removed from V and 0 bases from J, the gap between germline ends came to 7 bases. Germline CDR1 DFQATT, CDR2 SNEGSKA (reference sequence). Here the CDR3 DNA reads TGCAGTGCTAGAGTGCGAAGCTCCTACGAGCAGTACGTC. It translates to CSARVRSSYEQYV.

The chain carries TRBV11-1 and TRBJ2-3; the match to TRBD2 covers 8 bases. From germline, CDR1 is SGHAT and CDR2 FQDESV (reference sequence). The CDR3 is 14 amino acids. V shed 3 bases and J 4 bases; nucleotides not matched to a gene: 3. The CDR3 reads CASSFLRGADTQYF. CDR3 coding DNA: TGTGCCAGCAGCTTCCTGCGGGGGGCAGATACGCAGTATTTT.

The chain combines TRBV6-2 or TRBV6-3 with TRBJ1-2; TRBD1 agrees at 7 bases. J gave up 0 bases and V 10 bases, and 2 bases lay outside the gene matches. CDR1 is MNHEY, CDR2 SVGEGT, per germline. CDR3 size: 12 residues. For the CDR3, the DNA is TGTGCCACGGGACAGACTAACTATGGCTACACCTTC. Its translation is CATGQTNYGYTF.